The rows below give T cell receptor beta chains drawn from one sample of a study of CD8+ T cells in alopecia areata. The assay was immunoSEQ multiplex PCR, and TCRdb's table has in-frame clones only and misses some. Of 200,000 to 250,000 clones listed, about 64% are singletons. Sequences were derived from CD4+ T cells sorted from blood, sampled at week 4, from a patient treated with tofacitinib. The source of these receptors is a human donor with alopecia areata. Each CDR3 is given with its conserved first and last residue. Fields, in order: J gene, V gene, D gene, clone size, CDR3 DNA, CDR3 protein. The D gene is left open where the match is weak. Some rows have no size entry. The others give once, few or many, or a class for an expanded clone.

TRBJ2-5	TRBV30	NA	few	TGTGCCTGGAGAAGGAACATCGGGGAGACCCAGTACTTC	CAWRRNIGETQYF
TRBJ2-7	TRBV7-2	NA	NA	TGTGCCAGCAGCCTACACTCAGGGGCGGCTGCCGAGCAGTACTTC	CASSLHSGAAAEQYF
TRBJ1-2	TRBV5-4	NA	NA	TGTGCCAGCAGCTTGGAGGGGTTAGGTGGCTACACCTTC	CASSLEGLGGYTF
TRBJ2-1	TRBV29-1	TRBD1	NA	TGCAGCGTCTTACCGACAGGGCGGAATGAGCAGTTCTTC	CSVLPTGRNEQFF
TRBJ2-3	TRBV2	TRBD1	NA	TGTGCCAGCAGTGAAGCGGTGGGACAGGGGTATAGCACAGATACGCAGTATTTT	CASSEAVGQGYSTDTQYF
TRBJ2-7	TRBV5-4	TRBD2	NA	TGTGCCAGCAGCATGGGAGGGCTATACGAGCAGTACTTC	CASSMGGLYEQYF
TRBJ1-5	TRBV15	NA	NA	TGTGCCACCAGCAGAGTTTGGGGGGTTGGTTTAAATCAGCCCCAGCATTTT	CATSRVWGVGLNQPQHF
TRBJ1-5	TRBV6-1	NA	NA	TGTGCCAGCAGTGACAGACCAGGGAATGGAGGCCAGCCCCAGCATTTT	CASSDRPGNGGQPQHF
TRBJ2-1	TRBV29-1	TRBD2	NA	TGCAGCGCTGGTGGGACTAGCGGTCACTACAATGAGCAGTTCTTC	CSAGGTSGHYNEQFF
TRBJ1-3	TRBV7-2	NA	NA	TGTGCCAGCAGCTTAGAAGCACGGACGGCATATTTT	CASSLEARTAYF
TRBJ1-2	TRBV29-1	NA	once	TGCAGCGTTGAACGTCCCTCCGGGCTGGGCTACACCTTC	CSVERPSGLGYTF
TRBJ2-2	TRBV25-1	NA	few	TGTGCCAGCAGTGAATGGGGGAACACCGGGGAGCTGTTTTTT	CASSEWGNTGELFF
TRBJ1-2	TRBV29-1	NA	NA	TGCAGCGTTGATGAAGCTTTCTATGGCTACACCTTC	CSVDEAFYGYTF
TRBJ2-2	TRBV9	TRBD2	NA	TGTGCCAGCAGCGCCCACCGGACTAGGACGAACACCGGGGAGCTGTTTTTT	CASSAHRTRTNTGELFF
TRBJ2-5	TRBV30	NA	NA	TGTGCCTGGAGTGTGCGCGGGACAGCCACCAAGTACTTC	CAWSVRGTATKYF
TRBJ2-7	TRBV29-1	TRBD2	NA	TGCAGCGTTGAAGGGGGAGGGTCGACCTACGAGCAGTACTTC	CSVEGGGSTYEQYF
TRBJ1-2	TRBV13	NA	few	TGTGCCAGCAGCTTAGGGCACACAGTTAACTATGGCTACACCTTC	CASSLGHTVNYGYTF
TRBJ2-5	TRBV5-4	NA	NA	TGTGCCAGCCTGGAAGGGGATCGCCAAGAGACCCAGTACTTC	CASLEGDRQETQYF
TRBJ1-1	TRBV2	NA	NA	TGTGCCAGCAGACAGGAATGGGGAACTGAAGCTTTCTTT	CASRQEWGTEAFF
TRBJ2-4	TRBV19	TRBD1	NA	TGTGCCAGTAGTTCCTGGACAGGGAATGGGATTCAGTACTTC	CASSSWTGNGIQYF
TRBJ2-1	TRBV30	NA	NA	TGTGCCTGGAGTAGCGGGCCAAGCTCCTACAATGAGCAGTTCTTC	CAWSSGPSSYNEQFF
TRBJ1-1	TRBV2	NA	NA	TGTGCCAGCAGTGAATTGGGGGAGAACACTGAAGCTTTCTTT	CASSELGENTEAFF
TRBJ1-6	TRBV27	NA	NA	TGTGCCAGCACATCTTCCTATAATTCACCCCTCCACTTT	CASTSSYNSPLHF
TRBJ1-5	TRBV6-5	NA	NA	TGTGCCAGCAGTTATCAGGGGAGGTCGGGGCAGCCCCAGCATTTT	CASSYQGRSGQPQHF
TRBJ2-7	TRBV2	NA	NA	TGTGCCAGCAGTTTAAAACAGGGGAGGTTGGACGAGCAGTACTTC	CASSLKQGRLDEQYF
TRBJ1-2	TRBV7-2	NA	NA	TGTGCCAGCAGAGCGGCCGGGACACTCTATAGTTATGGCTACACCTTC	CASRAAGTLYSYGYTF
TRBJ2-3	TRBV9	NA	NA	TGTGCCAGCAGCGTACGCCCGACAATCACAGATACGCAGTATTTT	CASSVRPTITDTQYF
TRBJ2-4	TRBV2	NA	NA	TGTGCCAGCAGTGAAGGGCAGGGGTGGGTCATTCAGTACTTC	CASSEGQGWVIQYF
TRBJ1-2	TRBV28	NA	NA	TGTGCCAGCGCCTATGGGGCGCGAACTGGCTATGGCTACACCTTC	CASAYGARTGYGYTF
TRBJ2-1	TRBV7-2	NA	few	TGTGCCAGCAGCCCGGGGCCCGCAGGGGCGGGTGAGCAGTTCTTC	CASSPGPAGAGEQFF
TRBJ1-2	TRBV11-1	NA	few	TGTGCCAGCAGCTTAGATTCGGGGAACTACTATGGCTACACCTTC	CASSLDSGNYYGYTF
TRBJ2-5	TRBV2	NA	NA	TGTGCCAGCAGTGCCCGGCAAGAGACCCAGTACTTC	CASSARQETQYF
TRBJ1-5	TRBV29-1	TRBD1	NA	TGCAGCGTTAAACTAGGGACAGGGGGCGATCAGCCCCAGCATTTT	CSVKLGTGGDQPQHF
TRBJ1-3	TRBV30	NA	NA	TGTGCCTGGAGGGGGCAGGCTGGAAACACCATATATTTT	CAWRGQAGNTIYF
TRBJ2-3	TRBV7-9	NA	NA	TGTGCCAGCAGTCAACGAGGTGGAGTTTGGGGGGCAGATACGCAGTATTTT	CASSQRGGVWGADTQYF
TRBJ1-5	TRBV5-4	TRBD1	few	TGTGCCAGCAGCTTGAGGACAGGGAGTAGCAATCAGCCCCAGCATTTT	CASSLRTGSSNQPQHF
TRBJ1-5	TRBV6-1	NA	NA	TGTGCCAGCAGTGATAGCAATCAGCCCCAGCATTTT	CASSDSNQPQHF
TRBJ1-2	TRBV7-2	TRBD1	NA	TGTGCCAGCAGCACGGCGGGGGGCAGGGGGTCTTATGGCTACACCTTC	CASSTAGGRGSYGYTF
TRBJ2-7	TRBV5-1	NA	NA	TGCGCCAGCAGCTTGGACAGTCCCTACGAGCAGTACTTC	CASSLDSPYEQYF
TRBJ2-7	TRBV29-1	TRBD1	NA	TGCAGCGCCCGGGACAGGGGCTACGAGCAGTACTTC	CSARDRGYEQYF
TRBJ1-2	TRBV29-1	NA	NA	TGCAGCGTTGCCGTCAGCAACTATGGCTACACCTTC	CSVAVSNYGYTF
TRBJ1-2	TRBV29-1	NA	few	TGCAGCGCCGCCGGGGCTCCCTATGGCTACACCTTC	CSAAGAPYGYTF
TRBJ1-5	TRBV30	TRBD1	NA	TGTGCCTGGACGTCCGGGACAGCTATACAGCCCCAGCATTTT	CAWTSGTAIQPQHF
TRBJ2-3	TRBV6-5	NA	NA	TGTGCCAGCAGCCACTCGTGGGATACGCAGTATTTT	CASSHSWDTQYF
TRBJ2-3	TRBV19	NA	few	TGTGCCAGTAGTATTGATGCTGTCACAGATACGCAGTATTTT	CASSIDAVTDTQYF
TRBJ2-7	TRBV2	NA	NA	TGTGCCAGCAGGCCCCAGGGCTACGAGCAGTACTTC	CASRPQGYEQYF